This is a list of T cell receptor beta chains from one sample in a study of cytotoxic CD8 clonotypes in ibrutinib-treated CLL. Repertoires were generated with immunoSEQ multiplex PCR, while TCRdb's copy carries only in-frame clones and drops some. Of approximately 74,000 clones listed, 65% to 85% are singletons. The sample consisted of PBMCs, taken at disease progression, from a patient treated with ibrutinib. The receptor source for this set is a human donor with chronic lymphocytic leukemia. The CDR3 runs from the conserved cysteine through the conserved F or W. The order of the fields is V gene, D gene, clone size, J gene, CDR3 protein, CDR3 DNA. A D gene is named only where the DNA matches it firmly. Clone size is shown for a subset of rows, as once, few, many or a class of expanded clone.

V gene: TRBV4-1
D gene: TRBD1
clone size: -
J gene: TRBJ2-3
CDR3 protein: CASSQMDRAFADTQYF
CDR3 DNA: TGCGCCAGCAGCCAAATGGACAGGGCCTTCGCAGATACGCAGTATTTT

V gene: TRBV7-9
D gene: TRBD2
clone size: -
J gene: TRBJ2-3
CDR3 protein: CASSLELAGGWEDTQYF
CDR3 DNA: TGTGCCAGCAGCTTGGAACTAGCGGGAGGGTGGGAAGATACGCAGTATTTT

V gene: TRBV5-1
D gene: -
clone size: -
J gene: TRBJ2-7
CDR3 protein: CASSLGDTTYEQYF
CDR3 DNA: TGCGCCAGCAGCTTGGGGGACACTACCTACGAGCAGTACTTC

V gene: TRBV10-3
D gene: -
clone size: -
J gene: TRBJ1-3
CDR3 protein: CAISESLGRNTIYF
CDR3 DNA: TGTGCCATCAGTGAGTCATTGGGAAGAAACACCATATATTTT

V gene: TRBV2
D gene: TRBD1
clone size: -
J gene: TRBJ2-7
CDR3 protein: CASSDSGTGKNEQYF
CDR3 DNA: TGTGCCAGCAGTGACTCCGGGACAGGGAAGAACGAGCAGTACTTC

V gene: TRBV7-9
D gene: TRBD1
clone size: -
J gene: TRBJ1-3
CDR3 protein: CASRTGTGSGNTIYF
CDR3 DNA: TGTGCCAGCAGAACCGGGACAGGGTCCGGAAACACCATATATTTT

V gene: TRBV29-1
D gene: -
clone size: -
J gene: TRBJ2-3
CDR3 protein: CSVLIGTDTQYF
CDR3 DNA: TGCAGCGTACTGATCGGCACAGATACGCAGTATTTT

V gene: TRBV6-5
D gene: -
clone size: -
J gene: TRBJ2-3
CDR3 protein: CASSPARGADTQYF
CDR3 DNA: TGTGCCAGCAGCCCGGCTAGGGGGGCCGATACGCAGTATTTT

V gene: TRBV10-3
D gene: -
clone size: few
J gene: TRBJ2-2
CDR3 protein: CAIRPRGPTNTGELFF
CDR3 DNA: TGTGCCATCCGACCTCGGGGACCAACTAACACCGGGGAGCTGTTTTTT

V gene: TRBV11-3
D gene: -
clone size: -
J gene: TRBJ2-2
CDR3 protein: CASSPPTGELFF
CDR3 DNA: TGTGCCAGCAGCCCCCCTACCGGGGAGCTGTTTTTT

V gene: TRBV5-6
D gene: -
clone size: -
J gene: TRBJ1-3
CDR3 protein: CASSLVVGSGNTIYF
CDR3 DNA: TGTGCCAGCAGCTTGGTGGTAGGCTCTGGAAACACCATATATTTT

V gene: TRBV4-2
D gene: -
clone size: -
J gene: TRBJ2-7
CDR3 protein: CASSQVTGRSYEQYF
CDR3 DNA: TGTGCCAGCAGCCAAGTCACAGGGAGATCCTACGAGCAGTACTTC

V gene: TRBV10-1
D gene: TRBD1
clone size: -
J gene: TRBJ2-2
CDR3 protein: CASSESTGVGELFF
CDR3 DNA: TGCGCCAGCAGTGAGTCGACAGGGGTCGGGGAGCTGTTTTTT

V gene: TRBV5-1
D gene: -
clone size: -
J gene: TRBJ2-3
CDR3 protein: CASSPSSGWVNYF
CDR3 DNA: TGCGCCAGCAGCCCCTCCTCGGGATGGGTGAATTATTTT

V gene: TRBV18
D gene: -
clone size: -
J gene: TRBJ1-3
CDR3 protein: CASSPRGSPRNTIYF
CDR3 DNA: TGTGCCAGCTCACCAAGGGGCTCACCCCGAAACACCATATATTTT

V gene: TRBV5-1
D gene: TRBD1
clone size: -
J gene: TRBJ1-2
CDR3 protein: CASSVSGTDVYGYTF
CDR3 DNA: TGCGCCAGCAGCGTTTCCGGGACAGACGTCTATGGCTACACCTTC

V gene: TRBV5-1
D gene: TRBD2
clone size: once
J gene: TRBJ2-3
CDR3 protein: CASSLRTSGPSTDTQYF
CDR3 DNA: TGCGCCAGCAGCCTACGGACTAGCGGGCCTAGCACAGATACGCAGTATTTT

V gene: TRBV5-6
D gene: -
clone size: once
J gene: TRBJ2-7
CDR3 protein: CASSLDRSSYEQYF
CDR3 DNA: TGTGCCAGCAGCTTGGATCGCAGCTCCTACGAGCAGTACTTC

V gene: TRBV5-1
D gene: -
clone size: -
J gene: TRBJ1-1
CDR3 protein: CASSSIRSMGTEAFF
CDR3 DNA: TGCGCCAGCAGCTCCATACGGTCAATGGGGACTGAAGCTTTCTTT

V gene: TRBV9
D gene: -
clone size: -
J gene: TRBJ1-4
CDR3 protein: CASSVGVQGEKLFF
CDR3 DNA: TGTGCCAGCAGCGTAGGGGTCCAGGGGGAAAAACTGTTTTTT

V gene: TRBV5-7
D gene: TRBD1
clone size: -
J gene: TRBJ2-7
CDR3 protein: CASSLADRGRSWEQYF
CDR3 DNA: TGTGCCAGCAGCTTAGCAGACAGGGGGCGTTCGTGGGAGCAGTACTTC

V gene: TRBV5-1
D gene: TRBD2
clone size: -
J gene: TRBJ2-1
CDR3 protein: CASSSGLAGARLTYNEQFF
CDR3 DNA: TGCGCCAGCAGCTCCGGACTAGCGGGGGCCCGCCTGACCTACAATGAGCAGTTCTTC

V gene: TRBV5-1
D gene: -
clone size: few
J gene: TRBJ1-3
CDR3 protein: CASSLGSYGNTIYF
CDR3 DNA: TGCGCCAGCAGCTTGGGGAGCTATGGAAACACCATATATTTT

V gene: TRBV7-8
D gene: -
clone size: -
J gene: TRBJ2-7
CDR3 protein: CASSLALSRSPYEQYF
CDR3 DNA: TGTGCCAGCAGCTTAGCGCTAAGCAGGAGCCCCTACGAGCAGTACTTC

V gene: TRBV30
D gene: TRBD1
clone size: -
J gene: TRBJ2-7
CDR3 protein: CAWSVKGQGLYEQYF
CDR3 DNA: TGTGCCTGGAGTGTAAAAGGACAGGGCCTCTACGAGCAGTACTTC

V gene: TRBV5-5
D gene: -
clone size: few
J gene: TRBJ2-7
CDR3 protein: CASSLVLGWEQYF
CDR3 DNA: TGTGCCAGCAGCTTGGTTCTGGGATGGGAGCAGTACTTC

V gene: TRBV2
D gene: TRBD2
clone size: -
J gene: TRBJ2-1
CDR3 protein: CASGTRMYNEQFF
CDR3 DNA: TGTGCCAGCGGGACTAGGATGTACAATGAGCAGTTCTTC

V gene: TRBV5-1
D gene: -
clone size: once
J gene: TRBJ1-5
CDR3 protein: CASSQVPGQPQHF
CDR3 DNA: TGCGCCAGCAGCCAGGTCCCCGGTCAGCCCCAGCATTTT

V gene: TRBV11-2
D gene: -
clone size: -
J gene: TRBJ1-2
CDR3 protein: CASSFRGWGASYTF
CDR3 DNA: TGTGCCAGCAGCTTCCGCGGCTGGGGGGCTAGCTACACCTTC

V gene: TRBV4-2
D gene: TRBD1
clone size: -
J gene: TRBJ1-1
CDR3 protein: CASSLDRDRGTEAFF
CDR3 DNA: TGTGCCAGCAGCCTAGACCGGGACAGGGGAACTGAAGCTTTCTTT

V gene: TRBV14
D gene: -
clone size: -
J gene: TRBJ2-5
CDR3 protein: CASSPPLGMAASYRETQYF
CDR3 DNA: TGTGCCAGCAGCCCCCCATTAGGGATGGCAGCCTCATACCGAGAGACCCAGTACTTC

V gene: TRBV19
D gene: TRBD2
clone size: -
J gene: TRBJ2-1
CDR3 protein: CASSILAGGSYNEQFF
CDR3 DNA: TGTGCCAGTAGTATTTTGGCGGGAGGCTCCTACAATGAGCAGTTCTTC

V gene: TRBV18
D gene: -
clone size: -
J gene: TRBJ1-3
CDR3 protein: CASSQSRSSGNTIYF
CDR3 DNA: TGTGCCAGCTCACAGTCACGTTCCTCTGGAAACACCATATATTTT

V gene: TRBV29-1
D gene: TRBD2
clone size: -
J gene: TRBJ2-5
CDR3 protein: CSDPGLARETQYF
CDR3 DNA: TGCAGCGATCCGGGACTAGCGAGGGAGACCCAGTACTTC

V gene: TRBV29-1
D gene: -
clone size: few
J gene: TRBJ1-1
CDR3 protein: CSVVLNTEAFF
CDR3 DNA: TGCAGCGTTGTCCTGAACACTGAAGCTTTCTTT

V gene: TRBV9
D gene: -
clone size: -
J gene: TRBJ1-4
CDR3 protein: CASSGGPVTNEKLFF
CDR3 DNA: TGTGCCAGCAGCGGGGGTCCCGTTACTAATGAAAAACTGTTTTTT

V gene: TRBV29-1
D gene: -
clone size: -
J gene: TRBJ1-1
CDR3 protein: CSVEDLRFPNTEAFF
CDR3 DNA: TGCAGCGTTGAAGATCTCCGCTTTCCTAACACTGAAGCTTTCTTT

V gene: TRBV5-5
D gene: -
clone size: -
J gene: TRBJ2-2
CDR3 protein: CASSPILVPGELFF
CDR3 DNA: TGTGCCAGCAGCCCAATACTAGTTCCCGGGGAGCTGTTTTTT

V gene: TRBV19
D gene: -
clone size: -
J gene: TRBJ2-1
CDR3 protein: CASSIVSLGSEQFF
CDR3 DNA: TGTGCCAGTAGTATAGTTTCCCTGGGGAGTGAGCAGTTCTTC

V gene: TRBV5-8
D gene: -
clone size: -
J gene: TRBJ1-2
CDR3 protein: CASSFWGDGYTF
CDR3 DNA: TGTGCCAGCAGCTTCTGGGGGGATGGCTACACCTTC

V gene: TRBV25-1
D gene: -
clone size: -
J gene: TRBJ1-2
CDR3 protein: CASREGNYGYTF
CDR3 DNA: TGTGCCAGCAGAGAGGGTAACTATGGCTACACCTTC

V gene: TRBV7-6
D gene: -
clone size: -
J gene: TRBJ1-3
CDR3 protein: CASSLVVGSSGNTIYF
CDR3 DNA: TGTGCCAGCAGCTTAGTTGTAGGTAGCTCTGGAAACACCATATATTTT

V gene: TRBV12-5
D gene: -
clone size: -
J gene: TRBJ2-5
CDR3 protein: CASGLQGWQETQYF
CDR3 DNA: TGTGCTAGTGGCCTCCAGGGGTGGCAAGAGACCCAGTACTTC

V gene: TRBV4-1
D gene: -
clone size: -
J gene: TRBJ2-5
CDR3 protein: CASSQDLWRGGEETQYF
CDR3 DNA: TGCGCCAGCAGCCAAGATCTCTGGCGGGGCGGTGAAGAGACCCAGTACTTC

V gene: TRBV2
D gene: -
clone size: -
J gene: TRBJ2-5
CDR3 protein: CASSLGTQYF
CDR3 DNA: TGTGCCAGCAGTTTGGGGACCCAGTACTTC

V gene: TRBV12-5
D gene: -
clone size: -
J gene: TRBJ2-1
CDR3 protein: CASGNGRMTEQFF
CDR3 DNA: TGTGCTAGTGGTAACGGACGGATGACAGAGCAGTTCTTC

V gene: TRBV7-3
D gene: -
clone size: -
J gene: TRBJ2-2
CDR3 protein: CASSLGRRENTGELFF
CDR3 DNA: TGTGCCAGCAGCTTAGGGAGGCGGGAAAACACCGGGGAGCTGTTTTTT

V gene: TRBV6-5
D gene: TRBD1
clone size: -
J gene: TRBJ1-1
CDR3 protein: CASSYGQGARTEAFF
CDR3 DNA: TGTGCCAGCAGTTACGGGCAGGGGGCGCGGACTGAAGCTTTCTTT

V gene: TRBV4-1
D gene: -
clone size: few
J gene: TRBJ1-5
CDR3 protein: CASSQAAGQPQHF
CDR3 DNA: TGCGCCAGCAGCCAAGCAGCAGGGCAGCCCCAGCATTTT

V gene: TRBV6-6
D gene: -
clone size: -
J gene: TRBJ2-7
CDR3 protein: CASSYPLGEQYF
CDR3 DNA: TGTGCCAGCAGTTATCCCCTAGGCGAGCAGTACTTC